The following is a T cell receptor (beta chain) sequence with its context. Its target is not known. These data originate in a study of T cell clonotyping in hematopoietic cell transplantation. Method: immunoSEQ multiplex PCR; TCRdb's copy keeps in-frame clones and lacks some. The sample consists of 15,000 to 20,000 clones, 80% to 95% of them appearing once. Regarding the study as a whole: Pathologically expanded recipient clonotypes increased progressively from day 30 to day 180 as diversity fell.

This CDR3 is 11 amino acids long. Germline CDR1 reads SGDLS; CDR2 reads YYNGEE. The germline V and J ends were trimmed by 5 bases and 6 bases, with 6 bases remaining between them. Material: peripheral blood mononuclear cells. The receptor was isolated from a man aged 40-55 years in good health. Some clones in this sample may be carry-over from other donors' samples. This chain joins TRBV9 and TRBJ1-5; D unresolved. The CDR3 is CASRHGQPQHF. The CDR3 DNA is TGTGCCAGCAGGCACGGTCAGCCCCAGCATTTT.